A single sample gave rise to the 5 T cell receptor beta chains below, sequenced in a study of Ad26.COV2.S vaccination and SARS-CoV-2 variants. Treatment indicated: about 20 received Ad26.COV2.S at low or high dose, single or two shots; about 5 received placebo; per-sample allocation not given. Sample collection was performed on day 63 after the first vaccine or placebo injection. Some clones are missing from TCRdb's copy, which holds only in-frame ones; the method was immunoSEQ multiplex PCR. The table records 300,000 to 350,000 clones, approximately 86% of them present only once. Source: peripheral blood, taken in a trial of Ad26.COV2.S vaccine versus placebo. The receptors were sampled from a person between 18 and 65 years old who received the Ad26.COV2.S COVID-19 vaccine or a placebo.

The chain carries TRBV3-1 (or the pseudogene TRBV3-2) and TRBJ1-2; D uncertain. Germline V CDR1 and CDR2: LGHDT, YNNKEL (reference sequence). Deletions cut 3 bases from V and 5 bases from J, with 25 bases between. The length of the CDR3 is 18 residues. The CDR3 nucleotides are TGTGCCAGCAGCCAGCGCACCGTTTCATTAACTTTCCGATATGGCTACACCTTC. It translates to CASSQRTVSLTFRYGYTF.

The rearrangement uses TRBV27 and TRBJ2-7; D not certain. The V and J ends lost 2 bases and 7 bases respectively, with 15 bases between them. Germline loops: CDR1 MNHEY, CDR2 SMNVEV (reference sequence). This CDR3 comprises 14 residues. The CDR3 nucleotides are TGTGCCAGCAGTTTAGGGCAGCCCTACGATGAGCAGTACTTC. Its translation is CASSLGQPYDEQYF.

In DNA, the CDR3 is TGTGCCAGCAGCTTGGACACAGGGTCGAGCGGCTACACCTTC. Translation: CASSLDTGSSGYTF. The chain joins TRBV5-6 to TRBJ1-2; possibly TRBD1 for D (6 bases). V dropped 0 bases and J dropped 8 bases, with 14 bases sitting between them. The germline CDR1 and CDR2 sequences are SGHDT and YYEEEE. The CDR3 spans 14 residues.

The CDR3 is CASSPTRGGNEQFF. CDR3 coding DNA: TGTGCCAGCAGCCCCACCCGGGGGGGCAATGAGCAGTTCTTC. The chain employs TRBV11-2 and TRBJ2-1, with 8 bases matching TRBD2. The CDR3 is 14 residues long. CDR1 and CDR2 from the germline V gene are SGHAT and FQNNGV. J gave up 6 bases and V 5 bases, and 6 bases lay outside the gene matches.

This sequence joins TRBV19 and TRBJ1-2, with D maybe TRBD1 (6 bases). CDR3 length: 13 residues. CDR1 is LNHDA and CDR2 is SQIVND in the germline V gene (reference sequence). Trimming removed 6 bases at V and 4 bases at J, with 12 bases between. The CDR3 nucleotides read TGTGCCAGTAGGGAACAGGGTATCTATGGCTACACCTTC. Amino acid sequence: CASREQGIYGYTF. Using reference TRBV19 and TRBJ1-2 for the parts outside the CDR3, the full variable domain is DGGITQSPKYLFRKEGQNVTLSCEQNLNHDAMYWYRQDPGQGLRLIYYSQIVNDFQKGDIAEGYSVSREKKESFPLTVTSAQKNPTAFYLCASREQGIYGYTFGSGTRLTVV.